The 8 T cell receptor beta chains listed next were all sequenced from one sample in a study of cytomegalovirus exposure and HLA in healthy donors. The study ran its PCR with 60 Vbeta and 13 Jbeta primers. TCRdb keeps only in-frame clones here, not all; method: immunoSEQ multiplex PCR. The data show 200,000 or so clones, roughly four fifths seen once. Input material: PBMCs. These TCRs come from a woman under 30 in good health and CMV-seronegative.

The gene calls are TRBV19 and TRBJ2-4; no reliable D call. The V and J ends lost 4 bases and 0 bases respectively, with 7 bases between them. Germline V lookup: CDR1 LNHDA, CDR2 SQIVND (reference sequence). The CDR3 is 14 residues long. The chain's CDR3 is CASSNILAKNIQYF. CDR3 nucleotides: TGTGCCAGTAGTAACATTTTAGCCAAAAACATTCAGTACTTC.

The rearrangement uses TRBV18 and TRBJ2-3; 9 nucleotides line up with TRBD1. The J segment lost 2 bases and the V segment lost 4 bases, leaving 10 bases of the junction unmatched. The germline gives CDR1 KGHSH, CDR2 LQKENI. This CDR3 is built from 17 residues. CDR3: CASSLPDRGRVTDTQYF. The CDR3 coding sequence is TGTGCCAGCTCACTACCGGACAGGGGCAGAGTCACAGATACGCAGTATTTT.

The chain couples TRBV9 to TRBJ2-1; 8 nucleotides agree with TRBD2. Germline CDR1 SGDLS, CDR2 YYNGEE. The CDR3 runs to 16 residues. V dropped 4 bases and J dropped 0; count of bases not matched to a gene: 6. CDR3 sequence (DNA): TGTGCCAGCAGCCCCGGAAGCGGGAGCTCCTACAATGAGCAGTTCTTC. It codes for CASSPGSGSSYNEQFF. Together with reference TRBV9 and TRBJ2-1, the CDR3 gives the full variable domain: DSGVTQTPKHLITATGQRVTLRCSPRSGDLSVYWYQQSLDQGLQFLIQYYNGEERAKGNILERFSAQQFPDLHSELNLSSLELGDSALYFCASSPGSGSSYNEQFFGPGTRLTVL.

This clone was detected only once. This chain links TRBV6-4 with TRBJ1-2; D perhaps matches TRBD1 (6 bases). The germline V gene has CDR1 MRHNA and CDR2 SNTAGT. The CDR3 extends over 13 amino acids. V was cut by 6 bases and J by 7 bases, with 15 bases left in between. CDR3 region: CASRGGGDRGYTF. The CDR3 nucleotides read TGTGCCAGCAGAGGGGGAGGGGATCGTGGCTACACCTTC.

Here the CDR3 reads CAARAPSTDTQYF. The CDR3 coding sequence is TGTGCCGCGAGGGCACCTAGCACAGATACGCAGTATTTT. V gene TRBV7-2 combines with J gene TRBJ2-3; D possibly corresponds to TRBD2 (5 bases). The CDR3 consists of 13 residues. Deletions cut 11 bases from V and 0 bases from J, with 12 bases between. Germline values: CDR1 SGHTA, CDR2 FQGNSA.

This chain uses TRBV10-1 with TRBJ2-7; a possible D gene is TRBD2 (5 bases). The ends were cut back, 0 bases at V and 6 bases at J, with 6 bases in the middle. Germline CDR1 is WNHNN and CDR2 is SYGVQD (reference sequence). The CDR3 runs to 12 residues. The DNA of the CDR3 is TGCGCCAGCAGTGAGTCCGGGGTCGAGCAGTACTTC. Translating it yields CASSESGVEQYF.

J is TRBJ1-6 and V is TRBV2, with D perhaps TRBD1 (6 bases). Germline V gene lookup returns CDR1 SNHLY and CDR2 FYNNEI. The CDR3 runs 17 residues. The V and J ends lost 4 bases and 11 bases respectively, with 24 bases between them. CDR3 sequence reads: CASSGGRSHNSEAPLHF. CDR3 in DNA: TGTGCCAGCAGTGGGGGGCGGTCCCATAATTCAGAGGCACCCCTCCACTTT.

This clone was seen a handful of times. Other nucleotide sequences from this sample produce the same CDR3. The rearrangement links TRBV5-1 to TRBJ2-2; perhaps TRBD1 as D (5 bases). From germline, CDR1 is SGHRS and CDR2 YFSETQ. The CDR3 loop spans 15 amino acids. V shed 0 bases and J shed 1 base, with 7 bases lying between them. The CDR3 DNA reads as TGCGCCAGCAGCTTGGGGACACTGAACACCGGGGAGCTGTTTTTT. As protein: CASSLGTLNTGELFF.